A selection of T cell receptor beta chains follows, all from one sample in a study of vaccination effects on CD4 cells after COVID-19. Their antigens are not known. The method was immunoSEQ multiplex PCR; TCRdb's version includes in-frame clones alone and lacks a portion of them. The table includes around 62,000 clones, 74% detected once. The input for sequencing was CD4+ T cells from PBMCs cultured without peptide, taken after COVID-19 vaccination. The receptors here all came from a human donor who received a COVID-19 vaccine. The CDR3 runs from the conserved cysteine through the conserved F or W. Each record gives: D gene, clone size, J gene, V gene, CDR3 DNA, CDR3 protein. A D gene is named only where the DNA matches it firmly. Expanded clones are given a class, and other clones once, few, many or no size at all.

D: TRBD1
size: .
J: TRBJ1-6
V: TRBV6-5
DNA: TGTGCCAGCAGTTTGGGGGGGACAGGGGATTCACCCCTCCACTTT
CDR3: CASSLGGTGDSPLHF

D: .
size: .
J: TRBJ2-1
V: TRBV12-5
DNA: TGTGCTAGTGGACCCTCCGAGACAGTGTACAATGAGCAGTTCTTC
CDR3: CASGPSETVYNEQFF

D: .
size: .
J: TRBJ1-3
V: TRBV25-1
DNA: TGTGCCAGCAGTGGCCGTCAGGGTGTCTCTGGAAACACCATATATTTT
CDR3: CASSGRQGVSGNTIYF

D: .
size: few
J: TRBJ1-4
V: TRBV19
DNA: TGTGCCAGTATTATCCGGGACTGCAATGAAAAACTGTTTTTT
CDR3: CASIIRDCNEKLFF

D: .
size: few
J: TRBJ2-6
V: TRBV5-4
DNA: TGTGCCAGCAGCCCCCAACCTGGGGCCAACGTCCTGACTTTC
CDR3: CASSPQPGANVLTF

D: .
size: .
J: TRBJ1-2
V: TRBV27
DNA: TGTGCCAGCAGTTTACGGCCTAACTATGGCTACACCTTC
CDR3: CASSLRPNYGYTF

D: .
size: .
J: TRBJ1-5
V: TRBV5-6
DNA: TGTGCCAGCAGCTTACTCGGGGGCAATCAGCCCCAGCATTTT
CDR3: CASSLLGGNQPQHF

D: .
size: few
J: TRBJ1-4
V: TRBV19
DNA: TGTGCCAGTAGTATCGGGAGGACTCGGGAAAAACTGTTTTTT
CDR3: CASSIGRTREKLFF

D: .
size: .
J: TRBJ2-1
V: TRBV28
DNA: TGTGCCAGCAAACGGGGCAGGGAATGGTACAATGAGCAGTTCTTC
CDR3: CASKRGREWYNEQFF

D: .
size: .
J: TRBJ1-4
V: TRBV28
DNA: TGTGCCAGCAGTTTAACCCCAGGGATTGAAAAACTGTTTTTT
CDR3: CASSLTPGIEKLFF

D: TRBD1
size: .
J: TRBJ2-4
V: TRBV19
DNA: TGTGCCAGTAGTATAGGAGACAGGGCACTAGCCAAAAACATTCAGTACTTC
CDR3: CASSIGDRALAKNIQYF

D: .
size: .
J: TRBJ2-5
V: TRBV20-1
DNA: TGCAGTGCTAGACTGGCAGAGACCCAGTACTTC
CDR3: CSARLAETQYF

D: .
size: .
J: TRBJ2-2
V: TRBV27
DNA: TGTGCCAGCAGATACAGGATGAACACCGGGGAGCTGTTTTTT
CDR3: CASRYRMNTGELFF

D: .
size: few
J: TRBJ1-5
V: TRBV27
DNA: TGTGCCAGCAGTTTATCGGCTGGGGGAATAAGCAATCAGCCCCAGCATTTT
CDR3: CASSLSAGGISNQPQHF

D: TRBD1
size: few
J: TRBJ1-1
V: TRBV28
DNA: TGTGCCAGCAGAGCTACAGGGGCCATAATCAAAGCTTTCTTT
CDR3: CASRATGAIIKAFF

D: .
size: .
J: TRBJ2-5
V: TRBV3-1/TRBV3-2
DNA: TGTGCCAGCAGCCAAGCAGAGACCCAGTACTTC
CDR3: CASSQAETQYF

D: .
size: .
J: TRBJ1-4
V: TRBV21-1
DNA: TGTGCCAGCAGCAAAGCTAGGCCTCCCGGCTGCGAAAAACTGTTTTTT
CDR3: CASSKARPPGCEKLFF

D: .
size: .
J: TRBJ2-2
V: TRBV24-1
DNA: TGTGCCACCAGTGATTTGTCTCGGAGTCAGGGGAGCGGGGAGCTGTTTTTT
CDR3: CATSDLSRSQGSGELFF

D: TRBD2
size: few
J: TRBJ2-3
V: TRBV5-4
DNA: TGTGCCAGCAGCTTGAGCAGCGGGGAGCGAGCAGATACGCAGTATTTT
CDR3: CASSLSSGERADTQYF

D: .
size: once
J: TRBJ2-3
V: TRBV7-8
DNA: TGTGCCAGCAGCTTAGCCCCACGGGGTTTCGGCACAGATACGCAGTATTTT
CDR3: CASSLAPRGFGTDTQYF

D: .
size: .
J: TRBJ1-5
V: TRBV7-8
DNA: TGTGCCAGCAGCTTATTTATGGGAATCCGGCAGCCCCAGCATTTT
CDR3: CASSLFMGIRQPQHF

D: .
size: .
J: TRBJ1-2
V: TRBV9
DNA: TGTGCCAGCAGCCCAGACAAGAGGGGCTACACCTTC
CDR3: CASSPDKRGYTF

D: .
size: .
J: TRBJ2-1
V: TRBV11-2
DNA: TGTGCCAGCAGCTTAGAGGTTGGTGAGCAGTTCTTC
CDR3: CASSLEVGEQFF

D: TRBD1
size: .
J: TRBJ2-1
V: TRBV6-1
DNA: TGTGCCAGCAGTGACATGGGACAGCCGTTCTCCTACAATGAGCAGTTCTTC
CDR3: CASSDMGQPFSYNEQFF